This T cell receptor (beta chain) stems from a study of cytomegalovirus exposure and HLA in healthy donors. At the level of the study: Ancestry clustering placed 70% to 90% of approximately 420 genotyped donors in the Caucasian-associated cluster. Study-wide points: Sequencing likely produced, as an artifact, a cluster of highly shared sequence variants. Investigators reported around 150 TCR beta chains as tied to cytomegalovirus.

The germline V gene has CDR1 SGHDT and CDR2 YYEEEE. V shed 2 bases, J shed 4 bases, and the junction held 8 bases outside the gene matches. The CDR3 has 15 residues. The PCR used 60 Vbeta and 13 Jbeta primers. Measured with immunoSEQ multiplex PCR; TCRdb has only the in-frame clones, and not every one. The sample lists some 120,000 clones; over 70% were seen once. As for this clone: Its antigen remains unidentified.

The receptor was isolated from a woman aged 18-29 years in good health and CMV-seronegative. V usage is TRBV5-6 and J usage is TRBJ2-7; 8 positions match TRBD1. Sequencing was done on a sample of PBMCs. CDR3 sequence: CASSFPSRGRYEQYF. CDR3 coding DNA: TGTGCCAGCAGCTTCCCTAGCAGGGGGCGGTACGAGCAGTACTTC.